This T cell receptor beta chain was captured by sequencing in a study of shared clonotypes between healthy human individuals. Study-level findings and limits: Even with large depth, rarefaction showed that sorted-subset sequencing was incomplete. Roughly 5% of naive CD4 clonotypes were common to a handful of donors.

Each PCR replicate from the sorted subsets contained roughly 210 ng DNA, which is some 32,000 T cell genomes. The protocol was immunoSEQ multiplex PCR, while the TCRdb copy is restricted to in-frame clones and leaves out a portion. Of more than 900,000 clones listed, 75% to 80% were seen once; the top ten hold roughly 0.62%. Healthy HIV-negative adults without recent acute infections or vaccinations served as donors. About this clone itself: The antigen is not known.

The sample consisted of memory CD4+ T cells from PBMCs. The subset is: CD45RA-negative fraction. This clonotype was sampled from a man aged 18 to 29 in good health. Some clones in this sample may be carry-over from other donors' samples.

The CDR3 coding sequence is TGTGCCAGCAGTTCGGGGTCTCACGAGCAGTACTTC. It codes for CASSSGSHEQYF. This chain joins TRBV27 and TRBJ2-7; tentatively, D is TRBD2 (5 bases). The germline V gene has CDR1 MNHEY and CDR2 SMNVEV (reference sequence). The V end lost 4 bases, the J end lost 5 bases, and 9 bases lay between the germline ends. The CDR3 is made up of 12 amino acids.